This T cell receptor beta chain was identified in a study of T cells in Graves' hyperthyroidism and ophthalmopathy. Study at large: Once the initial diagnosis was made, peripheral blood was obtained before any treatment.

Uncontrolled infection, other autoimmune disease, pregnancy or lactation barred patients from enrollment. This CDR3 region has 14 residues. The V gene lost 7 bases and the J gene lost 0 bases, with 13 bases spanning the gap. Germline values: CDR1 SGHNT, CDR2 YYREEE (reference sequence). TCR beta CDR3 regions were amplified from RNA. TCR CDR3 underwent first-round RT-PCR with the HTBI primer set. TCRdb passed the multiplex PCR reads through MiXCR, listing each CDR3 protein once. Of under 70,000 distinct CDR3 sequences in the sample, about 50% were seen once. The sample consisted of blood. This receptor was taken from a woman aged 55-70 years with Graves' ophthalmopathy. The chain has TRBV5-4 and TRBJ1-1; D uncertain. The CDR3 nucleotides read TGTGCCAGCCCCATAAACCACTTGAACACTGAAGCTTTCTTT. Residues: CASPINHLNTEAFF.